This TCR beta chain appears in the sequencing data of a study of T cells after yellow fever vaccination. Whole-study findings and limits: Few clonotypes appeared in both CD4 and CD8 compartments. Subsequent to the booster, the majority of primary-vaccination clones reappeared (less than 97% CD4, about 90% CD8).

There are a few counts of this clonotype. The antigen remains unidentified. Deletions cut 6 bases from V and 10 bases from J, with 14 bases between. The CDR3 is 12 residues long. The germline V gene has CDR1 SNHLY and CDR2 FYNNEI. From the 5' RACE reads, TCRdb called clonotypes with MiXCR, one entry per CDR3 protein. The table lists about 170,000 distinct CDR3 sequences, about 10% of them singletons, with 36% in the top ten. This rearrangement joins TRBV2 to TRBJ2-3; D is perhaps TRBD2 (7 bases). Sequences were derived from CD8+ T cells sorted from PBMCs, sampled 15 days after the yellow fever booster vaccination. The TCR was taken from a man aged 18 to 30 who received the YFV17D yellow fever vaccine. CDR3 sequence: CASSAGAPAQYF. CDR3 bases: TGTGCCAGCAGCGCGGGGGCCCCAGCGCAGTATTTT.